The 21 T cell receptor beta chains below were found in one sample sequenced in a study of T cell repertoires in cytomegalovirus infection (dated by TCRdb to the late 2010s). The sample was run on an Illumina HiSeq 1500. Using fastp trimming at Q25 and MiXCR clonotype assembly, TCRdb reanalyzed the public sequencing data and kept in-frame beta chains. Merged by CDR3 protein, the rows form single entries marked with the most common genes and DNA. Across this sample there are roughly 120,000 distinct CDR3 sequences, with around 30% seen only once. In total, the top ten clones hold around 41% of the sample. The antigens these receptors bind are not known. The treatment or condition label corresponds to: in vitro stimulation with specific CMV peptide epitopes to enrich CMV-specific T cells. The starting material was CD8+ T cells from cultured PBMCs, obtained from culture after CMV antigen stimulation. The receptors come from a human donor in good health (CMV status not recorded). Some clones in this sample may be carry-over from other donors' samples.

This clonotype was picked up a small number of times. The rearrangement links TRBV12-3 or TRBV12-4 to TRBJ2-3; D is uncertain. V shed 2 bases and J shed 4 bases, with 1 base lying between them. The CDR3 extends over 11 amino acids. CDR3 in amino acids: CASSLSDTQYF. In DNA, the CDR3 is TGTGCCAGCAGTTTATCAGATACGCAGTATTTT.

V usage is TRBV3-1 and J usage is TRBJ1-1; no reliable D call. V was clipped by 0 bases and J by 4 bases, with 18 bases between them. Germline loops: CDR1 LGHDT, CDR2 YNNKEL (reference sequence). The CDR3 loop spans 17 amino acids. The CDR3: CASSQDAVGLEATEAFF. For the CDR3, the DNA is TGTGCCAGCAGCCAAGACGCGGTCGGATTGGAGGCCACTGAAGCTTTCTTT.

The V call is TRBV7-6, the J call TRBJ2-2; D not resolved. Trimming stripped 1 base from V and 5 bases from J, with 11 bases between. CDR1 and CDR2 (germline): SGHVS, FNYEAQ. This CDR3 has 15 residues. The CDR3 DNA is TGTGCCAGCAGCTTAGTTACACTTCAGACCGGGGAGCTGTTTTTT. This encodes CASSLVTLQTGELFF.

The rearrangement links TRBV5-1 to TRBJ1-1; 8 positions match TRBD1. CDR3 length equals 16 residues. The germline gives CDR1 SGHRS, CDR2 YFSETQ. J lost 3 bases, V lost 0 bases, and 7 bases had no gene match. DNA for the CDR3: TGCGCCAGCAGCTTGGTGGACAGGGAGCCTTACACTGAAGCTTTCTTT. It is translated as CASSLVDREPYTEAFF.

The J gene is TRBJ2-1, the V gene TRBV19; D is perhaps TRBD1 (5 bases). Per germline, CDR1 LNHDA and CDR2 SQIVND (reference sequence). The CDR3 loop spans 15 amino acids. The V end was cut by 1 base, the J end by 4 bases, with 11 bases between. For the CDR3, the DNA is TGTGCCAGTAGTATAGGTGTTTCAGGGTACAATGAGCAGTTCTTC. This translates into CASSIGVSGYNEQFF.

The chain links TRBV5-1 to TRBJ1-2; D perhaps matches TRBD1 (5 bases). The germline V gene encodes CDR1 SGHRS and CDR2 YFSETQ. The CDR3 runs to 15 residues. Trimming stripped 0 bases from V and 3 bases from J, with 12 bases between. The CDR3 region is CASSLDFPGHYGYTF. CDR3 in DNA: TGCGCCAGCAGCTTGGATTTTCCGGGGCACTATGGCTACACCTTC.

A remark on this clonotype: A read error may produce the germline difference seen at one junction end. The rearrangement links TRBV7-4 to TRBJ2-7; no clear D gene. This CDR3 is 15 amino acids long. The germline gives CDR1 SGHVT, CDR2 SQSDAQ. Here the CDR3 DNA reads TGTGCCATCAGCTTACAAGCCAGGAGCTCCTACGAGCAGTACTTC. As protein: CAISLQARSSYEQYF.

This clonotype occurred a few times. The rearrangement joins TRBV5-4 to TRBJ1-1; possibly TRBD1 for D (6 bases). CDR3 size: 13 residues. Germline V gene data show CDR1 as SGHNT and CDR2 as YYREEE (reference sequence). Trimming left V 0 bases short and J 8 bases short, with 11 bases between. Written as DNA, the CDR3 is TGTGCCAGCAGCTTGGAAGCGGACAGAGAAGCTTTCTTT. Its translation is CASSLEADREAFF.

The chain is built from TRBV5-1 and TRBJ2-1, with unresolved D. V lost 0 bases and J lost 8, with 12 bases in between. CDR3 length: 14 amino acids. The germline V gene has CDR1 SGHRS and CDR2 YFSETQ. CDR3 in amino acids: CASSLDYLGDEQFF. CDR3 DNA: TGCGCCAGCAGCTTGGACTACCTTGGGGATGAGCAGTTCTTC. The full variable domain, its missing parts supplied by reference TRBV5-1 and TRBJ2-1, is KAGVTQTPRYLIKTRGQQVTLSCSPISGHRSVSWYQQTPGQGLQFLFEYFSETQRNKGNFPGRFSGRQFSNSRSEMNVSTLELGDSALYLCASSLDYLGDEQFFGPGTRLTVL.

This clonotype was seen only a few times. The V call is TRBV6-5, the J call TRBJ2-1; D ambiguous. V gave up 7 bases and J gave up 1 base, with 11 bases separating them. CDR1 MNHEY and CDR2 SVGAGI come from the germline V gene. The CDR3 sequence is 14 residues long. CDR3: CASTPFGSYNEQFF. The DNA of the CDR3 is TGTGCCAGCACCCCGTTTGGGTCCTACAATGAGCAGTTCTTC.

The rearrangement links TRBV4-1 to TRBJ2-7, with D tentatively TRBD1 (6 bases). CDR1 is MGHRA and CDR2 is YSYEKL in the germline V gene. The CDR3 spans 13 residues. Trimming took 4 bases from V and 3 from J, leaving 10 bases between them. CDR3 loop: CASSPLDSYEQYF. The CDR3 region has the DNA TGCGCCAGCAGCCCCCTGGACAGCTACGAGCAGTACTTC.

This clonotype has only a few counts. This rearrangement joins TRBV6-6 to TRBJ1-6, with D possibly TRBD1 on 6 matching bases. V was cut by 6 bases and J by 7 bases, with 19 bases left in between. The germline V gene has CDR1 MNHNY and CDR2 SVGAGI (reference sequence). The CDR3 contains 16 residues. In DNA form, the CDR3 reads TGTGCCAGCAGAACCCAACCGGGACAAGCGAATTCACCCCTCCACTTT. Protein product: CASRTQPGQANSPLHF.

This clonotype was counted a few times. The V and J genes are TRBV27 and TRBJ1-1; 8 positions agree with TRBD1. V gave up 6 bases and J gave up 5 bases; unmatched junction bases: 17. Germline V CDR1 and CDR2: MNHEY, SMNVEV (reference sequence). The CDR3 length is 17 residues. The CDR3 reads CASSIQRTRTGLTEAFF. Written as DNA, the CDR3 is TGTGCCAGCAGCATACAGAGGACTCGGACAGGGTTGACTGAAGCTTTCTTT.

This clonotype is medium-sized by share. The genes are TRBV7-9 and TRBJ2-1; TRBD2 aligns across 13 bases. The CDR3 extends over 16 amino acids. With 3 bases clipped from V and 1 base from J, the junction kept 0 bases outside the gene matches. Germline CDR1 SEHNR, CDR2 FQNEAQ (reference sequence). The CDR3 sequence: CASSLTSGGSYNEQFF. The DNA of the CDR3 is TGTGCCAGCAGCTTGACTAGCGGGGGGTCCTACAATGAGCAGTTCTTC.

The sample holds a few counts of this clonotype. The V and J genes are TRBV7-2 and TRBJ1-3, with 9 bases lining up with TRBD1. This CDR3 spans 15 amino acids. From germline, CDR1 is SGHTA and CDR2 FQGNSA. V lost 4 bases and J lost 4; bases outside the gene matches: 5. For the CDR3, the DNA is TGTGCCAGCAGCTACCGGGACAGGGCGGGAAACACCATATATTTT. Amino acids: CASSYRDRAGNTIYF.

This clonotype was recorded a few times. The chain employs TRBV7-2 and TRBJ2-6, with 9 positions matching TRBD1. Germline CDR1 is SGHTA and CDR2 is FQGNSA. The V and J ends lost 0 bases and 2 bases, in that order; junction bases with no gene match: 8. The CDR3 sequence is 19 residues long. CDR3 coding DNA: TGTGCCAGCAGCTTAGCACCGGACAGGGGCGAACCTGGGGCCAACGTCCTGACTTTC. As protein: CASSLAPDRGEPGANVLTF.

The chain combines TRBV5-1 with TRBJ2-1, with 9 bases matching TRBD1. V lost 0 bases to trimming and J lost 15 bases; unmatched junction nucleotides: 10. The CDR3 has 14 amino acids. Germline V gene sequence: CDR1 SGHRS, CDR2 YFSETQ. CDR3 residues: CASSLDKRDRVGFF. CDR3 nucleotides: TGCGCCAGCAGCTTGGATAAAAGGGACAGGGTCGGGTTCTTC.

This clonotype turned up a few times. The chain carries TRBV4-2 and TRBJ1-2, with a possible D match to TRBD1 (5 bases). The CDR3 has 18 residues. Germline lookup yields CDR1 LGHNA and CDR2 YNFKEQ. The V gene lost 0 bases and the J gene lost 1 base, with 18 bases spanning the gap. CDR3 nucleotides: TGTGCCAGCAGCCAAGATCGGAGGGGAGAGGCCCTTAACTATGGCTACACCTTC. It codes for CASSQDRRGEALNYGYTF.

This clonotype was detected a few times. An end of the junction does not agree with germline; a read error may underlie this. DNA of the CDR3: TGTGCTAGCAGCTTCGTGGCCACAGATACGCAGTATTTT. Protein product: CASSFVATDTQYF. The J gene is TRBJ2-3, the V gene TRBV7-6; D ambiguous. Germline CDR1 and CDR2: SGHVS and FNYEAQ. This CDR3 is 13 amino acids long. Filled out from reference TRBV7-6 and TRBJ2-3, the complete variable domain reads GAGVSQSPRYKVTKRGQDVALRCDPISGHVSLYWYRQALGQGPEFLTYFNYEAQQDKSGLPNDRFSAERPEGSISTLTIQRTEQRDSAMYRCASSFVATDTQYFGPGTRLTVL.

The V and J genes are TRBV12-5 and TRBJ2-2, with D unclear. The length of the CDR3 is 12 residues. Trimming took off 7 bases at V and 6 bases at J, with 9 bases between the two ends. Per the germline V gene, CDR1 is LGHNT and CDR2 is FRNRAP. CDR3 sequence: CASALGSGELFF. The CDR3 DNA sequence: TGTGCTAGTGCCCTGGGCTCCGGGGAGCTGTTTTTT.

The chain uses TRBV7-4 and TRBJ2-2; possibly TRBD2 for D (5 bases). Per germline, CDR1 SGHVT and CDR2 SQSDAQ. The CDR3 is 17 amino acids. V lost 4 bases, J lost 4 bases, and 19 bases lay in between. CDR3 nucleotides: TGTGCCAGCAGCTCAACAGAGGGAGCCGGGCTCACCGGGGAGCTGTTTTTT. Protein sequence: CASSSTEGAGLTGELFF.